The 31 T cell receptor beta chains below were found in one sample sequenced in a study of identical twins' blood T cells. TCRdb fed the 5' RACE reads into MiXCR, producing one record per CDR3 protein. The sample has 300,000 to 400,000 distinct CDR3 sequences, 25% to 35% seen once. Sequencing was performed on PBMCs. The receptors shown here come from a woman aged 18 to 50 in good health.

This clonotype was seen repeatedly, ten times or more. The gene calls are TRBV18 and TRBJ2-1, with 8 bases fitting TRBD2. J gave up 8 bases and V 5 bases, and 11 bases lay outside the gene matches. Germline-derived CDR1 and CDR2 are KGHSH and LQKENI. The CDR3 consists of 15 residues. The chain's CDR3 is CASSIAGLRVDEQFF. Here the CDR3 DNA reads TGTGCCAGCTCAATAGCGGGGCTCCGTGTGGATGAGCAGTTCTTC.

The rearrangement uses TRBV30 and TRBJ2-7; D not certain. Germline CDR1 reads GTSNPN; CDR2 reads SVGIG (reference sequence). Between the trimmed V and J ends, which lost 4 bases and 0 bases, there was a span of 7 bases. The CDR3 extends over 12 amino acids. In DNA, the CDR3 is TGTGCCTGGAATCGAGGCTCCTACGAGCAGTACTTC. This gives the protein CAWNRGSYEQYF.

This clonotype came up many times. The chain employs TRBV7-9 and TRBJ2-7; maybe TRBD1 (6 bases). The V end was cut by 5 bases, the J end by 4 bases, with 15 bases between. The CDR3 loop spans 14 amino acids. CDR1 and CDR2 (germline): SEHNR, FQNEAQ (reference sequence). The CDR3 DNA reads as TGTGCCAGCAGCCCCCGGGACACCTTATACGAGCAGTACTTC. Translating gives CASSPRDTLYEQYF. Filled out from reference TRBV7-9 and TRBJ2-7, the complete variable domain reads DTGVSQNPRHKITKRGQNVTFRCDPISEHNRLYWYRQTLGQGPEFLTYFQNEAQLEKSRLLSDRFSAERPKGSFSTLEIQRTEQGDSAMYLCASSPRDTLYEQYFGPGTRLTVT.

This clonotype was counted a few times. The chain employs TRBV27 and TRBJ2-3; D not certain. V lost 3 bases, J lost 5 bases, and 9 bases lay in between. This CDR3 region has 13 residues. Germline CDR1 and CDR2: MNHEY and SMNVEV (reference sequence). The CDR3, as DNA: TGTGCCAGCAGTTTGGGAAGGATAGATACGCAGTATTTT. Protein product: CASSLGRIDTQYF.

This clonotype has just a few counts. The chain uses TRBV3-1 and TRBJ1-5; D is unresolved. The CDR3 has 14 residues. Germline-derived CDR1 and CDR2 are LGHDT and YNNKEL (reference sequence). Trimming removed 4 bases from V and 2 bases from J, with 9 bases in between. As DNA, the CDR3 is TGTGCCAGCAGCCTTTACTCGGGCAATCAGCCCCAGCATTTT. Protein product: CASSLYSGNQPQHF.

This chain connects TRBV14 to TRBJ1-1, with D unresolved. Between the trimmed V and J ends, which lost 0 bases and 3 bases, there was a span of 5 bases. The CDR3 sequence is 13 residues long. Per germline, CDR1 SGHDN and CDR2 FVKESK. Here the CDR3 reads CASSQDEDTEAFF. Written as DNA, the CDR3 is TGTGCCAGCAGCCAAGATGAGGACACTGAAGCTTTCTTT.

J is TRBJ1-2 and V is TRBV7-8; D remains ambiguous. Germline CDR1 SGHVS, CDR2 FQNEAQ. Trimming shortened V by 1 base and J by 6 bases, and 15 bases separated the two germline ends. The CDR3 consists of 15 residues. CDR3 DNA sequence: TGTGCCAGCAGCTTAGATACAGCCGGATACGATGGCTACACCTTC. Translating gives CASSLDTAGYDGYTF.

This clonotype has just a few counts. The rearrangement joins TRBV9 to TRBJ2-1; possibly TRBD2 for D (7 bases). The CDR3 loop spans 16 amino acids. Trimming shortened V by 0 bases and J by 3 bases, and 13 bases separated the two germline ends. The germline CDR1 and CDR2 sequences are SGDLS and YYNGEE. CDR3: CASSVEGGGHYNEQFF. CDR3 in DNA: TGTGCCAGCAGCGTAGAGGGCGGGGGCCACTACAATGAGCAGTTCTTC.

This clonotype has a count of ten or more. The J gene is TRBJ2-1, the V gene TRBV24-1; D could derive from TRBD1 or TRBD2 (8 bases each). This CDR3 has 16 amino acids. The V gene lost 3 bases and the J gene lost 6 bases, with 17 bases spanning the gap. Germline CDR1 and CDR2: KGHDR and SFDVKD. Written as DNA, the CDR3 is TGTGCCACCAGTGATAGTTATAGCGGGACAGGCAATGAGCAGTTCTTC. It encodes CATSDSYSGTGNEQFF.

In the case of this clonotype: This may be a read error: a much more frequent sequence differs by one nucleotide. CDR3 bases: TGTGCCAGCAGTACAGGGGGCCTACACAATCAGCTCCAGCATTTT. It codes for CASSTGGLHNQLQHF. The chain links TRBV27 to TRBJ1-5; 9 positions agree with TRBD1. Germline loops: CDR1 MNHEY, CDR2 SMNVEV (reference sequence). The CDR3 runs to 15 residues.

The chain recombines TRBV5-1 with TRBJ2-1; no definite D call. The CDR3 runs to 11 residues. V lost 5 bases, J lost 6 bases, and 6 bases lay in between. Germline CDR1 is SGHRS and CDR2 is YFSETQ. The CDR3 protein is CASSMSNEQFF. The CDR3 coding sequence is TGCGCCAGCAGTATGTCCAATGAGCAGTTCTTC.

Concerning this clonotype itself: This sequence may be a read error, since a much larger clone differs from it by one base. The rearrangement joins TRBV29-1 to TRBJ1-1; no firm D call. The CDR3 runs to 12 residues. Germline V gives CDR1 SQVTM, CDR2 ANQGSEA. Trimming removed 7 bases at V and 6 bases at J, with 15 bases between. CDR3 bases: TGCAGCGCCGACCCTGGGAGGGCTGAAGCTTTCTTT. This gives the protein CSADPGRAEAFF.

The rearrangement joins TRBV20-1 to TRBJ1-1; 8 bases align to TRBD1. Unmatched junction bases numbered 14, after V lost 3 bases and J lost 5 bases. Germline CDR1 reads DFQATT; CDR2 reads SNEGSKA (reference sequence). This CDR3 has 16 residues. CDR3 coding DNA: TGCAGTGCTAGTGCTCCGGGACAGGTCTCATGGACTGAAGCTTTCTTT. Residues: CSASAPGQVSWTEAFF.

This clonotype was seen repeatedly, ten times or more. The junction shows a germline mismatch at one end, possibly a read error. CDR3 protein: CSVPGGLVSSF. The CDR3 DNA follows: TGCAGTGTTCCAGGGGGCTTGGTCTCCTCTTTC. This chain joins TRBV20-1 and TRBJ1-2, with 8 bases aligning to TRBD1. The CDR3 is 11 amino acids. The germline gives CDR1 DFQATT, CDR2 SNEGSKA (reference sequence).

This clonotype was picked up a small number of times. V gene TRBV2 combines with J gene TRBJ1-1; a possible D gene is TRBD1 (6 bases). Germline V gene sequence: CDR1 SNHLY, CDR2 FYNNEI. V was shortened by 4 bases and J by 2 bases, with 11 bases between the two germline ends. The CDR3 sequence is 14 residues long. Here the CDR3 reads CASSVNRANTEAFF. CDR3 sequence (DNA): TGTGCCAGCAGTGTTAACAGGGCAAACACTGAAGCTTTCTTT.

The V and J genes are TRBV9 and TRBJ1-2; 10 nucleotides align to TRBD1. Losses at the gene ends were 3 bases for V and 4 bases for J; bases not matched to a gene: 6. CDR3 size: 15 residues. CDR1 is SGDLS, CDR2 YYNGEE, per germline. The CDR3 DNA reads as TGTGCCAGCAGCGAATTGACAGGGGGCGGCTATGGCTACACCTTC. Its protein is CASSELTGGGYGYTF.

This clonotype was counted only a few times. The genes are TRBV21-1 and TRBJ1-2. TRBV21-1 is classified as a pseudogene. CDR3 length equals 12 residues. CDR3 sequence reads: CASSKGNYGYTF. The CDR3 DNA sequence: TGTGCCAGCAGCAAAGGAAACTATGGCTACACCTTC.

The chain carries TRBV15 and TRBJ2-1; 7 nucleotides agree with TRBD1. Per germline, CDR1 LNHNV and CDR2 YYDKDF (reference sequence). Trimming cost V 1 base and J 4 bases; bases outside gene matches: 7. The CDR3 spans 16 residues. The CDR3 protein is CATSRGWGTEYNEQFF. The DNA for the CDR3 is TGTGCCACCAGCAGAGGTTGGGGGACAGAATACAATGAGCAGTTCTTC. The complete variable domain, with remaining parts taken from reference TRBV15 and TRBJ2-1, reads DAMVIQNPRYQVTQFGKPVTLSCSQTLNHNVMYWYQQKSSQAPKLLFHYYDKDFNNEADTPDNFQSRRPNTSFCFLDIRSPGLGDTAMYLCATSRGWGTEYNEQFFGPGTRLTVL.

The chain has TRBV20-1 and TRBJ1-4; D remains ambiguous. In germline, CDR1 is DFQATT, CDR2 SNEGSKA (reference sequence). V was pared by 0 bases and J by 10 bases, with 15 bases between. The CDR3 consists of 14 residues. The DNA of the CDR3 is TGCAGTGCTAGAGATTGGGATCGAGTGACAAAACTGTTTTTT. Translating it yields CSARDWDRVTKLFF.

The chain couples TRBV6-5 to TRBJ1-1, with D unclear. Trimming left V 0 bases short and J 0 bases short, with 17 bases between. The CDR3 contains 18 residues. From germline, CDR1 is MNHEY and CDR2 SVGAGI. The CDR3 reads CASSYSAWADNMNTEAFF. CDR3 bases: TGTGCCAGCAGTTACTCGGCTTGGGCAGACAATATGAACACTGAAGCTTTCTTT.

This clonotype was counted between two and nine times. This chain uses TRBV20-1 with TRBJ2-7, with 7 bases identical to TRBD1. CDR3 size: 13 residues. Germline trimming cut 4 bases from V and 3 bases from J; bases unmatched to any gene: 6. Germline loops: CDR1 DFQATT, CDR2 SNEGSKA (reference sequence). Here the CDR3 reads CSATTGWVYEQYF. The DNA of the CDR3 is TGCAGTGCTACGACAGGGTGGGTCTACGAGCAGTACTTC.

On this clonotype: Mismatch with germline at one junction end may stem from a read error. The chain recombines TRBV3-1 with TRBJ2-1; 8 nucleotides align to TRBD2. CDR3 size: 16 residues. Germline V gene data show CDR1 as LGHDT and CDR2 as YNNKEL (reference sequence). CDR3 nucleotides: TGTGCCGGCAGCCAAGACAGCGGGAGACTAAACAATGAGCAGTTCTTC. Amino acid sequence: CAGSQDSGRLNNEQFF.

V gene TRBV6-2 or TRBV6-3 combines with J gene TRBJ2-1; D gene ambiguous. The CDR3 has 16 amino acids. V lost 0 bases and J 10 bases, leaving 19 bases between the germline ends. CDR1 and CDR2 (germline): MNHEY, SVGEGT. The CDR3 protein is CASSYSITPKMVEQFF. In DNA, the CDR3 is TGTGCCAGCAGTTACTCGATCACCCCAAAGATGGTGGAGCAGTTCTTC.

The chain recombines TRBV27 with TRBJ1-6, with D uncertain. This CDR3 contains 13 residues. Trimming left V 0 bases short and J 10 bases short, with 7 bases between. Germline V gene lookup returns CDR1 MNHEY and CDR2 SMNVEV (reference sequence). The CDR3 nucleotides are TGTGCCAGCAGTTTATCGATCGGATCACCCCTCCACTTT. This codes for CASSLSIGSPLHF.

This clonotype appeared a few times. The CDR3 DNA reads as TGCAGCGTTGAAGATCGGACAGGGCCAAACACTGAAGCTTTCTTT. The encoded protein is CSVEDRTGPNTEAFF. V gene TRBV29-1 combines with J gene TRBJ1-1; TRBD1 matches at 8 bases. The germline V gene encodes CDR1 SQVTM and CDR2 ANQGSEA. CDR3 length: 15 amino acids. Trimming took 0 bases from V and 2 from J; bases not matched to a gene: 5.

This clonotype has at least ten counts. The J gene is TRBJ1-1, the V gene TRBV7-9; 8 nucleotides match TRBD1. The CDR3 contains 15 residues. Germline values: CDR1 SEHNR, CDR2 FQNEAQ (reference sequence). V dropped 6 bases and J dropped 4; count of bases not matched to a gene: 10. CDR3 coding DNA: TGTGCCAGCAGTTCCCAGACAGGGGTGATCACTGAAGCTTTCTTT. Residues: CASSSQTGVITEAFF. Variable domain in full (rest from reference TRBV7-9 and TRBJ1-1): DTGVSQNPRHKITKRGQNVTFRCDPISEHNRLYWYRQTLGQGPEFLTYFQNEAQLEKSRLLSDRFSAERPKGSFSTLEIQRTEQGDSAMYLCASSSQTGVITEAFFGQGTRLTVV.

This clonotype was seen only once. The chain links TRBV3-1 to TRBJ1-1; TRBD1 is a possible D gene (5 bases). Trimming cost V 3 bases and J 0 bases, with 20 bases left between them. Germline V gene lookup returns CDR1 LGHDT and CDR2 YNNKEL (reference sequence). CDR3 length: 18 residues. DNA of the CDR3: TGTGCCAGCAGCCAGGGGGGGGTTTGGGAGGGGTTGAACACTGAAGCTTTCTTT. Translating it yields CASSQGGVWEGLNTEAFF.

J is TRBJ1-1 and V is TRBV5-1; D uncertain. The CDR3 contains 15 residues. V lost 3 bases and J 0 bases, leaving 12 bases between the germline ends. Germline CDR1 and CDR2: SGHRS and YFSETQ. The DNA for the CDR3 is TGCGCCAGCAGCTACTCCCCAGAAATGAACACTGAAGCTTTCTTT. Translated: CASSYSPEMNTEAFF.

The V and J genes are TRBV29-1 and TRBJ1-5; D not resolved. Germline loops: CDR1 SQVTM, CDR2 ANQGSEA. V dropped 5 bases and J dropped 3 bases, with 8 bases sitting between them. CDR3 length: 12 residues. The CDR3 sequence is CSVSLNNQPQHF. In DNA form, the CDR3 reads TGCAGCGTTAGCCTGAACAATCAGCCCCAGCATTTT. Using reference TRBV29-1 and TRBJ1-5 for the parts outside the CDR3, the full variable domain is SAVISQKPSRDICQRGTSLTIQCQVDSQVTMMFWYRQQPGQSLTLIATANQGSEATYESGFVIDKFPISRPNLTFSTLTVSNMSPEDSSIYLCSVSLNNQPQHFGDGTRLSIL.

V is TRBV12-3 or TRBV12-4 and J is TRBJ2-1, with 9 bases that match TRBD1. V lost 7 bases, J lost 6 bases, and 4 bases stayed unmatched. This CDR3 contains 13 residues. The CDR3 is CASNTDRGNEQFF. DNA of the CDR3: TGTGCCAGCAATACGGACAGGGGCAATGAGCAGTTCTTC.

Comments on this clonotype: A much larger clone is a single base away; this may be a read error. The rearrangement uses TRBV29-1 and TRBJ2-2, with a possible D match to TRBD2 (6 bases). This CDR3 has 12 residues. Germline V gene lookup returns CDR1 SQVTM and CDR2 ANQGSEA. The chain's CDR3 is CSVDGGTGELLF. CDR3 nucleotide sequence: TGCAGCGTTGATGGGGGGACCGGGGAGCTGCTTTTT.